Below are 16 T cell receptor beta chains sequenced from a single sample in a study of T cell responses to AZD1222 COVID-19 vaccine. The assay was immunoSEQ multiplex PCR, and TCRdb's table has in-frame clones only and misses some. This sample has fewer than 120,000 clones, with around 90% found just once. Material: peripheral blood, obtained 28 days after the second AZD1222 dose. These receptors all stem from an adult who received the AZD1222 COVID-19 vaccine.

This chain joins TRBV28 and TRBJ1-1; no clear D. V was cut by 10 bases and J by 1 base, with 10 bases left in between. The CDR3 extends over 12 amino acids. Looked up from germline, CDR1 is MDHEN and CDR2 is SYDVKM. The CDR3: CATHDTNTEAFF. In DNA, the CDR3 is TGTGCCACCCACGATACGAACACTGAAGCTTTCTTT.

This clone showed up just once. The V call is TRBV7-9, the J call TRBJ2-7; 8 bases match TRBD2. This CDR3 spans 15 amino acids. Unmatched junction bases numbered 12, after V lost 4 bases and J lost 7 bases. CDR1 is SEHNR, CDR2 FQNEAQ, per germline (reference sequence). CDR3 in amino acids: CASSSQTGGIGEQYF. The CDR3 coding sequence is TGTGCCAGCAGCTCGCAGACGGGGGGGATAGGAGAGCAGTACTTC.

The V gene is TRBV28, the J gene TRBJ2-1; 9 positions match TRBD2. CDR3 length equals 14 residues. Trimming took 8 bases from V and 8 from J; bases not matched to a gene: 10. Germline V gene lookup returns CDR1 MDHEN and CDR2 SYDVKM. Written as DNA, the CDR3 is TGTGCCAGCGGGCTTAGCGGGAGTAGATATGAGCAGTTCTTC. It is translated as CASGLSGSRYEQFF.

This rearrangement joins TRBV10-1 to TRBJ2-2; 8 bases match TRBD2. Germline V gives CDR1 WNHNN, CDR2 SYGVQD (reference sequence). V shed 8 bases, J shed 6 bases, and the junction held 8 bases outside the gene matches. The CDR3 contains 14 residues. The CDR3 DNA reads TGCGCCAGCTCCCAAGCGGGGGTCCCCGGGGAGCTGTTTTTT. The encoded protein is CASSQAGVPGELFF.

J is TRBJ1-5 and V is TRBV5-6; TRBD1 agrees at 7 bases. The CDR3 sequence is 15 residues long. V lost 2 bases, J lost 2 bases, and 4 bases stayed unmatched. CDR1 and CDR2 from the germline V gene are SGHDT and YYEEEE. CDR3 sequence: CASSLGGFGNQPQHF. CDR3 nucleotide sequence: TGTGCCAGCAGCTTAGGGGGCTTCGGCAATCAGCCCCAGCATTTT. Based on the CDR3 plus reference TRBV5-6 and TRBJ1-5, the full variable domain is DAGVTQSPTHLIKTRGQQVTLRCSPKSGHDTVSWYQQALGQGPQFIFQYYEEEERQRGNFPDRFSGHQFPNYSSELNVNALLLGDSALYLCASSLGGFGNQPQHFGDGTRLSIL.

The chain joins TRBV28 to TRBJ1-5; 9 bases agree with TRBD1. Germline V CDR1 and CDR2: MDHEN, SYDVKM. Unmatched junction bases numbered 9, after V lost 7 bases and J lost 5 bases. The CDR3 covers 15 residues. The CDR3 region has the DNA TGTGCCAGCAAACAGGGGGCCTATAGGGATCAGCCCCAGCATTTT. It translates to CASKQGAYRDQPQHF.

The gene calls are TRBV11-1 and TRBJ1-2; D perhaps matches TRBD1 (5 bases). Germline CDR1 reads SGHAT; CDR2 reads FQDESV (reference sequence). With 1 base removed from V and 8 bases from J, the gap between germline ends came to 14 bases. The CDR3 has 14 amino acids. CDR3 region: CASSLGDTPGGYTF. CDR3 in DNA: TGTGCCAGCAGCTTAGGTGACACCCCAGGGGGCTACACCTTC.

This clone was picked up one time. The chain links TRBV11-2 to TRBJ1-4, with unresolved D. Germline assignment: CDR1 SGHAT and CDR2 FQNNGV. This CDR3 has 14 residues. The V end lost 3 bases, the J end lost 4 bases, and 9 bases lay between the germline ends. CDR3 residues: CASSFHGVNEKLFF. The CDR3 region has the DNA TGTGCCAGCAGCTTTCATGGGGTTAATGAAAAACTGTTTTTT.

V is TRBV7-9 and J is TRBJ2-1, with TRBD2 identical over 8 bases. Looked up from germline, CDR1 is SEHNR and CDR2 is FQNEAQ (reference sequence). Germline trimming cut 3 bases from V and 6 bases from J; bases unmatched to any gene: 7. This CDR3 has 15 amino acids. The CDR3: CASSFVGLAGNEQFF. The DNA of the CDR3 is TGTGCCAGCAGCTTCGTAGGTCTAGCGGGCAATGAGCAGTTCTTC.

There are a few counts of this clone. The chain is built from TRBV2 and TRBJ1-4; TRBD1 is a possible D gene (6 bases). The CDR3 has 13 residues. V dropped 8 bases and J dropped 7 bases, with 14 bases sitting between them. Germline values: CDR1 SNHLY, CDR2 FYNNEI. The CDR3 protein is CASGGQLGEKLFF. Written as DNA, the CDR3 is TGTGCCAGCGGAGGACAGTTGGGTGAAAAACTGTTTTTT.

In nucleotides, the CDR3 is TGTGCCAGCAGTCTAAGAGGGGCTGAAGCTTTCTTT. Translating gives CASSLRGAEAFF. V usage is TRBV7-2 and J usage is TRBJ1-1; a weak D match, TRBD1 (5 bases). In germline, CDR1 is SGHTA, CDR2 FQGNSA. V was shortened by 6 bases and J by 6 bases, with 11 bases between the two germline ends. This CDR3 has 12 residues.

The rearrangement joins TRBV11-2 to TRBJ2-4; D is possibly TRBD1 (5 bases). The germline CDR1 and CDR2 sequences are SGHAT and FQNNGV. Between the trimmed V and J ends, which lost 7 bases and 1 base, there was a span of 14 bases. The CDR3 length is 15 residues. The CDR3 is CASTPVRGAKNIQYF. The DNA of the CDR3 is TGTGCCAGCACCCCTGTTAGGGGCGCCAAAAACATTCAGTACTTC.

This chain uses TRBV4-1 with TRBJ1-2; the match to TRBD1 covers 9 bases. The ends lost 2 bases at V and 7 bases at J; junction bases unmatched: 11. The CDR3 spans 16 residues. CDR1 and CDR2 from the germline V gene are MGHRA and YSYEKL. The CDR3 DNA is TGCGCCAGCAGCCAAACCCAACCGGGACAGGGATCTGGCTACACCTTC. It codes for CASSQTQPGQGSGYTF.

This chain connects TRBV19 to TRBJ2-4; D is ambiguous. The V end lost 4 bases, the J end lost 0 bases, and 7 bases lay between the germline ends. Germline CDR1 is LNHDA and CDR2 is SQIVND (reference sequence). This CDR3 is 14 amino acids long. The DNA of the CDR3 is TGTGCCAGTAGTAATGTACTAGCCAAAAACATTCAGTACTTC. It encodes CASSNVLAKNIQYF.

This clone appeared once. The V gene is TRBV27, the J gene TRBJ2-7; D might be TRBD2 (5 bases). V was shortened by 4 bases and J by 1 base, with 11 bases between the two germline ends. The CDR3 has 14 amino acids. Looked up from germline, CDR1 is MNHEY and CDR2 is SMNVEV (reference sequence). The CDR3 sequence: CASSWERGSYEQYF. The DNA for the CDR3 is TGTGCCAGCAGTTGGGAGAGAGGTTCCTACGAGCAGTACTTC.

This chain joins TRBV4-2 and TRBJ1-2, with D possibly TRBD1 on 5 matching bases. There are 15 residues in the CDR3. Germline lookup yields CDR1 LGHNA and CDR2 YNFKEQ. Trimming removed 1 base from V and 5 bases from J, with 14 bases in between. The CDR3 loop is CASSQVRDSSYGYTF. CDR3 DNA: TGTGCCAGCAGCCAAGTCAGGGATTCCTCGTATGGCTACACCTTC.